Below, 28 T cell receptor beta chains from the same sample are listed, as sequenced in a study of CD8+CD57+ T cells in acquired aplastic anemia. Profiling of TCR beta VDJ combinations and CDR3 sequences used genomic DNA as template. TCRdb re-called the reads through MiXCR, storing one row per CDR3 protein. The sample consists of around 140,000 distinct CDR3 sequences, around two fifths of them appearing once. Specimen: sorted CD4+, CD8+, or CD8+CD57+ T cells (not recorded which) from PBMCs. These receptors originate from a human donor in good health, serving as a control.

This chain links TRBV2 with TRBJ2-7; 8 bases align to TRBD1. The CDR3 totals 15 residues. From germline, CDR1 is SNHLY and CDR2 FYNNEI. V was pared by 6 bases and J by 6 bases, with 13 bases of the junction left unmatched. CDR3 DNA: TGTGCCAGCAGCCGAGACAGGGGAAGCCTCGGCGAGCAGTACTTC. This encodes CASSRDRGSLGEQYF.

With respect to this clonotype: At one of its ends the junction is not consistent with the germline gene, which may arise from a read error. The V gene is TRBV7-9, the J gene TRBJ1-2; 8 bases line up with TRBD1. CDR1 is SEHNR and CDR2 is FQNEAQ in the germline V gene (reference sequence). This CDR3 spans 11 amino acids. The CDR3 here is CASNQGADEYF. Here the CDR3 DNA reads TGTGCCAGCAATCAGGGGGCTGATGAGTATTTC.

This clonotype came up many times. The chain recombines TRBV6-6 with TRBJ1-3, with unresolved D. V lost 1 base and J lost 2, with 9 bases in between. Germline V gene data show CDR1 as MNHNY and CDR2 as SVGAGI (reference sequence). The CDR3 runs to 15 residues. The CDR3 sequence: CASSYLLGAGNTIYF. DNA of the CDR3: TGTGCCAGCAGTTACTTGCTGGGAGCTGGAAACACCATATATTTT.

J is TRBJ2-7 and V is TRBV20-1; tentatively, D is TRBD2 (5 bases). The germline V and J ends were trimmed by 3 bases and 3 bases, with 9 bases remaining between them. Germline V gives CDR1 DFQATT, CDR2 SNEGSKA (reference sequence). CDR3 size: 12 residues. The CDR3 sequence: CSASAGSYEQYF. CDR3 coding DNA: TGCAGTGCTAGTGCTGGGAGCTACGAGCAGTACTTC.

This clonotype was seen a few times. This sequence joins TRBV29-1 and TRBJ1-2, with TRBD1 matching 7 bases. This CDR3 contains 14 residues. V was clipped by 5 bases and J by 2 bases; unmatched bases: 8. The V gene's germline CDR1 is SQVTM and CDR2 ANQGSEA. The CDR3 protein is CSVQGDSWNYGYTF. The CDR3 DNA is TGCAGCGTTCAGGGGGACAGCTGGAACTATGGCTACACCTTC.

This clonotype was seen just once. The chain combines TRBV7-6 with TRBJ1-2; no reliable D call. Germline V gives CDR1 SGHVS, CDR2 FNYEAQ. V gave up 5 bases and J gave up 4 bases, with 8 bases separating them. This CDR3 is built from 12 residues. CDR3 loop: CASSPPTYGYTF. The DNA of the CDR3 is TGTGCCAGCAGCCCCCCCACCTATGGCTACACCTTC.

This clonotype was found once. The chain is built from TRBV5-8 and TRBJ2-6; 10 bases are shared with TRBD1. The CDR3 consists of 17 residues. J was trimmed by 6 bases and V by 4 bases; bases with no gene match: 10. Germline CDR1 reads SGHTS; CDR2 reads YDEGEE. The CDR3: CASSDGQGVPAANVLTF. DNA for the CDR3: TGTGCCAGCAGCGACGGACAGGGGGTCCCAGCGGCCAACGTCCTGACTTTC.

This clonotype has ten or more counts. The chain uses TRBV12-3 or TRBV12-4 and TRBJ1-2; TRBD1 aligns across 9 bases. CDR3 length: 16 amino acids. After removal of 6 bases from V and 5 bases from J, the junction contained 13 bases not matched to a gene. CDR3 residues: CASSPLLTGGVYGYTF. The CDR3, as DNA: TGTGCCAGCAGCCCACTCCTCACAGGGGGCGTTTATGGCTACACCTTC.

This clonotype was observed many times. V usage is TRBV14 and J usage is TRBJ1-4; no firm D call. This CDR3 has 13 residues. Germline V gives CDR1 SGHDN, CDR2 FVKESK. V was clipped by 3 bases and J by 3 bases, with 5 bases between them. CDR3 protein: CASSQVANEKLFF. CDR3 nucleotides: TGTGCCAGCAGCCAGGTTGCTAATGAAAAACTGTTTTTT.

The sample holds many counts of this clonotype. The DNA of the CDR3 is TGTGCCAGCAGCTTTGCGGGTTATGAAAAACTGTTTTTT. This sequence encodes CASSFAGYEKLFF. The chain combines TRBV5-8 with TRBJ1-4, with no clear D. In germline, CDR1 is SGHTS, CDR2 YDEGEE. The V end was cut by 2 bases, the J end by 6 bases, with 8 bases between. This CDR3 contains 13 residues. Based on the CDR3 plus reference TRBV5-8 and TRBJ1-4, the full variable domain is EAGVTQSPTHLIKTRGQQATLRCSPISGHTSVYWYQQALGLGLQFLLWYDEGEERNRGNFPPRFSGRQFPNYSSELNVNALELEDSALYLCASSFAGYEKLFFGSGTQLSVL.

This sequence joins TRBV2 and TRBJ2-7; no definite D call. This CDR3 region has 11 residues. Trimming left V 5 bases short and J 3 bases short, with 5 bases between. Germline lookup yields CDR1 SNHLY and CDR2 FYNNEI. The CDR3 DNA follows: TGTGCCAGCAGTCCTATCTACGAGCAGTACTTC. It codes for CASSPIYEQYF.

This clonotype was found a few times. This may be a read error: a much more frequent sequence differs by one nucleotide. As the CDR3 is not closed by the conserved phenylalanine or tryptophan, this likely results from a read error. This rearrangement joins TRBV6-2 or TRBV6-3 to TRBJ1-6, with a tentative D call TRBD1 (6 bases). Germline V lookup: CDR1 MNHEY, CDR2 SVGEGT. The germline V and J ends were trimmed by 2 bases and 0 bases, with 17 bases remaining between them. This CDR3 comprises 19 residues. In DNA, the CDR3 is TGTGCCAGCAGTTACCGCGCGTACGGACAGAGCTCCTATAATTCACCCCTCCACTCT. Its translation is CASSYRAYGQSSYNSPLHS.

This clonotype occurred a few times. This sequence joins TRBV12-3 or TRBV12-4 and TRBJ1-1, with 11 positions matching TRBD1. The CDR3 contains 14 residues. The J segment lost 5 bases and the V segment lost 6 bases, leaving 5 bases of the junction unmatched. CDR3: CASSPGQGGTEAFF. CDR3 DNA: TGTGCCAGCAGCCCGGGACAGGGGGGGACTGAAGCTTTCTTT.

This clonotype came up a few times. The CDR3 reads CAWRPRQFF. CDR3 in DNA: TGTGCCTGGAGGCCTAGGCAGTTCTTC. The chain carries TRBV30 and TRBJ2-1; no clear D gene. The CDR3 covers 9 residues. CDR1 and CDR2 from the germline V gene are GTSNPN and SVGIG (reference sequence). V shed 3 bases and J shed 12 bases, with 6 bases lying between them.

A note on this clonotype: This sequence may be a read error, since a much larger clone differs from it by one base. The chain recombines TRBV5-1 with TRBJ2-3; D uncertain. The CDR3 covers 15 residues. The germline gives CDR1 SGHRS, CDR2 YFSETQ. The CDR3 is CPSSFSGIRTDTQYF. The CDR3 DNA is TGCCCCAGCAGCTTTTCTGGGATCAGGACAGATACGCAGTATTTT. Using reference TRBV5-1 and TRBJ2-3 for the parts outside the CDR3, the full variable domain is KAGVTQTPRYLIKTRGQQVTLSCSPISGHRSVSWYQQTPGQGLQFLFEYFSETQRNKGNFPGRFSGRQFSNSRSEMNVSTLELGDSALYLCPSSFSGIRTDTQYFGPGTRLTVL.

This clonotype was counted ten times or more. This chain joins TRBV7-2 and TRBJ2-5; 9 nucleotides align to TRBD2. Germline V gene lookup returns CDR1 SGHTA and CDR2 FQGNSA. The CDR3 runs 15 residues. Germline trimming cut 6 bases from V and 5 bases from J; bases unmatched to any gene: 10. CDR3 sequence: CASSLSGGPDETQYF. The CDR3 DNA follows: TGTGCCAGCAGTCTTAGCGGGGGCCCCGATGAGACCCAGTACTTC.

The chain carries TRBV29-1 and TRBJ2-1; 14 bases line up with TRBD2. The CDR3 extends over 14 amino acids. Germline CDR1 reads SQVTM; CDR2 reads ANQGSEA. Trimming removed 7 bases from V and 7 bases from J; junction bases left unmatched: 6. The CDR3 sequence: CSAGTSGRRNEQFF. Here the CDR3 DNA reads TGCAGCGCAGGGACTAGCGGGAGAAGGAATGAGCAGTTCTTC.

This sequence joins TRBV5-5 and TRBJ1-6; D is unclear. V lost 2 bases and J 7 bases, leaving 10 bases between the germline ends. CDR1 is SGHKS, CDR2 YYEKEE, per germline (reference sequence). The CDR3 is 14 residues long. The CDR3 DNA sequence: TGTGCCAGCAGCTTACCGAGCCTCAATTCACCCCTCCACTTT. Its translation is CASSLPSLNSPLHF. Supplemented by reference TRBV5-5 and TRBJ1-6, the full variable domain reads DAGVTQSPTHLIKTRGQQVTLRCSPISGHKSVSWYQQVLGQGPQFIFQYYEKEERGRGNFPDRFSARQFPNYSSELNVNALLLGDSALYLCASSLPSLNSPLHFGNGTRLTVT.

For this clonotype: The junction departs from the called germline gene at one end, perhaps through a read error. The rearrangement uses TRBV9 and TRBJ2-6; TRBD1 might be the D (5 bases). CDR3 length: 15 amino acids. The germline gives CDR1 SGDLS, CDR2 YYNGEE. Written as DNA, the CDR3 is TGTGCCAGCAGCGTCCGACAGTCTGGGGCCAACGTCCTGGCTTTC. Amino acid sequence: CASSVRQSGANVLAF.

V gene TRBV29-1 combines with J gene TRBJ2-7; D is undetermined. CDR1 and CDR2 (germline): SQVTM, ANQGSEA. Trimming left V 6 bases short and J 0 bases short, with 12 bases between. This CDR3 region has 13 residues. The CDR3 sequence: CSVGSLASYEQYF. CDR3 DNA sequence: TGCAGCGTCGGAAGTTTGGCCTCCTACGAGCAGTACTTC.

This clonotype was seen a handful of times. The J gene is TRBJ1-5, the V gene TRBV30; TRBD1 matches 8 bases. V lost 3 bases and J lost 5; bases outside the gene matches: 12. Germline lookup yields CDR1 GTSNPN and CDR2 SVGIG (reference sequence). There are 16 residues in the CDR3. The CDR3 DNA reads TGTGCCTGGAGCTCTACCCAGGGGGCCGCGTATCAGCCCCAGCATTTT. This encodes CAWSSTQGAAYQPQHF.

With regard to this clonotype: A single base separates this from a much larger clone, so it may be a read error. The rearrangement uses TRBV11-2 and TRBJ2-3, with 9 bases identical to TRBD2. The CDR3 is made up of 16 amino acids. CDR1 and CDR2 (germline): SGHAT, FQNNGV. CDR3 sequence: CACSFYSGGNTDTQYF. The CDR3 coding sequence is TGTGCCTGCAGCTTTTACAGCGGGGGGAACACGGATACGCAGTATTTT.

Concerning this clonotype: The germline gene is not matched at one end of the junction; a read error may be the cause. The rearrangement links TRBV7-9 to TRBJ2-4; D is unclear. The CDR3 is made up of 12 amino acids. Germline loops: CDR1 SEHNR, CDR2 FQNEAQ (reference sequence). For the CDR3, the DNA is TGTGCCAGCAGTTTAGCAGCTAACATTCAGTACTTC. This gives the protein CASSLAANIQYF.

As for this clonotype: This may arise from a read error, as a much more abundant clone is one base away. The V and J genes are TRBV5-1 and TRBJ2-3; 9 bases agree with TRBD2. The CDR3 totals 14 residues. CDR1 is SGHRS, CDR2 YFSETQ, per germline. The CDR3 loop reads CASTQIAGEDTRYF. The CDR3 DNA sequence: TGCGCCAGCACGCAGATAGCGGGAGAAGATACGCGGTATTTT.

In its sample, this clonotype was seen many times. This chain joins TRBV20-1 and TRBJ1-2; unclear D gene. V was pared by 3 bases and J by 8 bases, with 10 bases between. The CDR3 runs to 11 residues. Germline V gene sequence: CDR1 DFQATT, CDR2 SNEGSKA (reference sequence). The CDR3: CSARLQEGYTF. The CDR3 DNA follows: TGCAGTGCTAGGCTCCAGGAGGGCTACACCTTC.

Regarding this clonotype: Since a much larger clone is just one base distant, this may be a read error. The V gene is TRBV11-2, the J gene TRBJ2-3, with 10 bases that match TRBD2. The CDR3 is 15 residues long. CDR1 and CDR2 (germline): SGHAT, FQNNGV. This CDR3 reads CASSPSGSRADAQYF. CDR3 sequence (DNA): TGTGCCAGCAGCCCTAGCGGGAGCAGGGCAGATGCGCAGTATTTT.

The sample holds many counts of this clonotype. The chain recombines TRBV12-3 or TRBV12-4 with TRBJ2-1; possibly TRBD2 for D (6 bases). V was trimmed by 3 bases and J by 5 bases, leaving 11 bases between them. The CDR3 consists of 14 residues. The CDR3 region is CASSLSSGNNEQFF. The CDR3 DNA sequence: TGTGCCAGCAGTTTGAGTAGCGGCAACAATGAGCAGTTCTTC.

This clonotype appeared once. Germline is not matched at one junction end, which may reflect a read error. The chain carries TRBV15 and TRBJ1-4, with 7 positions matching TRBD1. CDR1 is LNHNV, CDR2 YYDKDF, per germline (reference sequence). The CDR3 covers 13 residues. The CDR3 DNA sequence: TGTGCCACCAGCCCCCGGGACAGTGAAAAACTGCTTTTT. The encoded protein is CATSPRDSEKLLF.